One and the same sample provided the 27 T cell receptor beta chains below, sequenced in a study of human T cells and chemical hapten exposure. Time point reported: patch test 3, about 24 weeks after DPC sensitization. Indicated treatment: therapeutic diphenylcyclopropenone sensitization with weekly scalp DPC. One entry per CDR3 protein results from TCRdb running MiXCR on the RACE reads. The data contain 120,000 or so distinct CDR3 sequences, 11% of them singletons. Specimen: whole blood, collected in connection with sensitization to the hapten diphenylcyclopropenone (DPC). The receptors shown here come from a woman aged 45-65 years with alopecia areata. Some clones in this sample may be carry-over from other donors' samples.

Worth noting for this clonotype: A junction end diverges from the germline sequence, so it may reflect a read error. The V gene is TRBV28, the J gene TRBJ2-3, with D unresolved. The CDR3 has 13 amino acids. Looked up from germline, CDR1 is MDHEN and CDR2 is SYDVKM. This CDR3 is CASSSYSTNTQYF. Here the CDR3 DNA reads TGTGCCAGCAGTTCTTACAGCACAAATACGCAGTATTTT.

This clonotype was picked up many times. The chain recombines TRBV6-1 with TRBJ1-5; D gene uncertain. Germline V gives CDR1 MNHNS, CDR2 SASEGT. Trimming took 7 bases from V and 2 from J, leaving 15 bases between them. The CDR3 is 15 amino acids. The CDR3 is CASIPQIYGNQPQHF. In DNA, the CDR3 is TGTGCCAGCATCCCCCAGATTTATGGCAATCAGCCCCAGCATTTT.

The table lists this clonotype with a few counts. The chain has TRBV7-8 and TRBJ2-7; 14 bases agree with TRBD2. Trimming at V came to 8 bases and at J to 2 bases, leaving 5 bases not matched to a gene. Germline CDR1 is SGHVS and CDR2 is FQNEAQ. The CDR3 length is 15 residues. This CDR3 reads CASAPTSGGAYEQYF. DNA for the CDR3: TGTGCCAGCGCCCCGACTAGCGGGGGGGCCTACGAGCAGTACTTC. The whole variable domain, filled in from reference TRBV7-8 and TRBJ2-7, reads GAGVSQSPRYKVAKRGQDVALRCDPISGHVSLFWYQQALGQGPEFLTYFQNEAQLDKSGLPSDRFFAERPEGSVSTLKIQRTQQEDSAVYLCASAPTSGGAYEQYFGPGTRLTVT.

This clonotype was seen more than once but under ten times. The rearrangement uses TRBV5-1 and TRBJ2-1; a weak D match, TRBD1 (5 bases). Germline values: CDR1 SGHRS, CDR2 YFSETQ. CDR3 length: 16 residues. Trimming took 4 bases from V and 5 from J, leaving 19 bases between them. CDR3: CASSLQLRDRDNEQFF. The CDR3 nucleotides read TGCGCCAGCAGCCTACAATTGCGCGACAGAGACAATGAGCAGTTCTTC.

The V call is TRBV5-6, the J call TRBJ1-5; 10 bases agree with TRBD1. CDR1 SGHDT and CDR2 YYEEEE come from the germline V gene. This CDR3 has 15 amino acids. The V and J ends lost 3 bases and 6 bases, in that order; junction bases with no gene match: 6. The CDR3 region has the DNA TGTGCCAGCAGCTCATGGACAGGGGGAACTCAGCCCCAGCATTTT. Residues: CASSSWTGGTQPQHF.

This clonotype was detected only a few times. The chain recombines TRBV4-3 with TRBJ1-1; D may be TRBD1 (5 bases). Germline-derived CDR1 and CDR2 are LGHNA and YSLEER. The CDR3 covers 14 residues. V was shortened by 0 bases and J by 5 bases, with 10 bases between the two germline ends. Here the CDR3 reads CASSQDGGGTEAFF. CDR3 DNA sequence: TGCGCCAGCAGCCAAGACGGGGGAGGGACTGAAGCTTTCTTT.

The chain couples TRBV5-1 to TRBJ1-1, with D perhaps matching TRBD1 (5 bases). Germline V CDR1 and CDR2: SGHRS, YFSETQ. V gave up 3 bases and J gave up 6 bases, with 6 bases separating them. CDR3 size: 11 residues. The CDR3 reads CASSWDSEAFF. The CDR3 DNA reads as TGCGCCAGCAGCTGGGACTCTGAAGCTTTCTTT.

This clonotype has a count of ten or more. The genes are TRBV12-3 or TRBV12-4 and TRBJ2-7; perhaps TRBD1 as D (5 bases). Trimming removed 5 bases from V and 3 bases from J, with 14 bases in between. The CDR3 is 14 amino acids. The DNA of the CDR3 is TGTGCCAGCAGTCGACAGTCCCTGAGCTACGAGCAGTACTTC. Translation gives CASSRQSLSYEQYF.

The chain uses TRBV20-1 and TRBJ1-1; no reliable D call. The CDR3 runs 16 residues. Germline-derived CDR1 and CDR2 are DFQATT and SNEGSKA (reference sequence). V lost 6 bases to trimming and J lost 1 base, with 21 bases between them. The CDR3 DNA is TGCAGTGCCACCCCGGCAGGTGGGCGGCGGAACACTGAAGCTTTCTTT. This gives the protein CSATPAGGRRNTEAFF.

This clonotype was counted ten times or more. The chain combines TRBV5-1 with TRBJ2-3, with D maybe TRBD1 (6 bases). The germline V gene encodes CDR1 SGHRS and CDR2 YFSETQ. The CDR3 consists of 14 residues. V lost 4 bases and J 2 bases, leaving 11 bases between the germline ends. CDR3 bases: TGCGCCAGCAGCGTGGACAGCTCCACAGATACGCAGTATTTT. It translates to CASSVDSSTDTQYF. Variable domain in full (rest from reference TRBV5-1 and TRBJ2-3): KAGVTQTPRYLIKTRGQQVTLSCSPISGHRSVSWYQQTPGQGLQFLFEYFSETQRNKGNFPGRFSGRQFSNSRSEMNVSTLELGDSALYLCASSVDSSTDTQYFGPGTRLTVL.

The chain is built from TRBV7-2 and TRBJ2-3, with a possible D match to TRBD2 (6 bases). Germline CDR1 and CDR2: SGHTA and FQGNSA. Trimming pared 6 bases from V and 6 bases from J, leaving 22 bases between. The CDR3 is made up of 16 amino acids. The CDR3 DNA follows: TGTGCCAGCAGAAAAGGGGTAGCGGCTACATCTGATACGCAGTATTTT. This gives the protein CASRKGVAATSDTQYF. The entire variable domain, with the rest obtained from reference TRBV7-2 and TRBJ2-3, is as follows: GAGVSQSPSNKVTEKGKDVELRCDPISGHTALYWYRQSLGQGLEFLIYFQGNSAPDKSGLPSDRFSAERTGGSVSTLTIQRTQQEDSAVYLCASRKGVAATSDTQYFGPGTRLTVL.

This clonotype has ten or more counts. This chain uses TRBV25-1 with TRBJ2-2, with D maybe TRBD1 (5 bases). Per germline, CDR1 MGHDK and CDR2 SYGVNS. V lost 7 bases and J 13 bases, leaving 10 bases between the germline ends. This CDR3 region has 10 residues. CDR3 coding DNA: TGTGCCAGCAAGGGCCAGGGGCTGTTTTTT. Its protein is CASKGQGLFF.

The chain is built from TRBV27 and TRBJ2-1, with 8 nucleotides matching TRBD2. The germline gives CDR1 MNHEY, CDR2 SMNVEV (reference sequence). V lost 7 bases and J lost 2; bases outside the gene matches: 7. The CDR3 extends over 15 amino acids. Here the CDR3 DNA reads TGTGCCAGCACCGGCGCGGGGGGAACCTACAATGAGCAGTTCTTC. Its translation: CASTGAGGTYNEQFF.

This clonotype was seen only a few times. The V call is TRBV14, the J call TRBJ1-2; a possible D gene is TRBD1 (5 bases). The CDR3 sequence is 16 residues long. The germline CDR1 and CDR2 sequences are SGHDN and FVKESK. Trimming took 0 bases from V and 3 from J, leaving 14 bases between them. This CDR3 reads CASSQDLPGTDYGYTF. The CDR3 nucleotides are TGTGCCAGCAGCCAAGATCTCCCAGGGACTGACTATGGCTACACCTTC.

This clonotype has just a few counts. The rearrangement uses TRBV27 and TRBJ1-6; weak D call: TRBD1 (6 bases). The CDR3 is made up of 13 amino acids. Germline CDR1 MNHEY, CDR2 SMNVEV (reference sequence). Trimming pared 9 bases from V and 3 bases from J, leaving 9 bases between. CDR3 nucleotides: TGTGCCAGTCGGACAGACTATAATTCACCCCTCCACTTT. It specifies CASRTDYNSPLHF.

This clonotype appeared a few times. The chain uses TRBV6-5 and TRBJ1-1; no clear D gene. V was cut by 5 bases and J by 3 bases, with 10 bases left in between. The CDR3 totals 13 residues. The germline V gene encodes CDR1 MNHEY and CDR2 SVGAGI. CDR3 sequence reads: CASSTVRDTEAFF. The CDR3 coding sequence is TGTGCCAGCAGTACCGTTAGGGACACTGAAGCTTTCTTT.

This clonotype was picked up one time. The gene calls are TRBV7-9 and TRBJ2-5, with D maybe TRBD1 (5 bases). Germline V gene data show CDR1 as SEHNR and CDR2 as FQNEAQ (reference sequence). Trimming took off 2 bases at V and 2 bases at J, with 18 bases between the two ends. The CDR3 has 17 amino acids. The CDR3 spells CASSLLQGMVSQETQYF. CDR3 DNA: TGTGCCAGCAGCTTATTGCAGGGTATGGTCTCTCAAGAGACCCAGTACTTC.

This clonotype was recorded a few times. V gene TRBV6-1 combines with J gene TRBJ1-5; 7 bases fit TRBD1. The CDR3 consists of 14 residues. Germline CDR1 MNHNS, CDR2 SASEGT. J was trimmed by 6 bases and V by 3 bases; bases with no gene match: 5. The CDR3 sequence is CASSEGYRGQPQHF. Here the CDR3 DNA reads TGTGCCAGCAGTGAGGGTTACAGGGGTCAGCCCCAGCATTTT.

This clonotype was seen many times. V is TRBV7-2 and J is TRBJ2-3; 7 bases map to TRBD2. The CDR3 sequence is 14 residues long. The germline CDR1 and CDR2 sequences are SGHTA and FQGNSA. V lost 3 bases and J lost 1; bases outside the gene matches: 1. Here the CDR3 reads CASSFLAGTDTQYF. DNA of the CDR3: TGTGCCAGCAGCTTCCTAGCGGGCACAGATACGCAGTATTTT.

Ten or more counts support this clonotype. V is TRBV11-2 and J is TRBJ2-3; no firm D call. Germline CDR1 and CDR2: SGHAT and FQNNGV. This CDR3 is 13 amino acids long. With 4 bases removed from V and 2 bases from J, the gap between germline ends came to 7 bases. The CDR3 reads CASSSQATDTQYF. CDR3 nucleotides: TGTGCCAGCAGCTCCCAGGCCACAGATACGCAGTATTTT.

This clonotype appeared a few times. The chain uses TRBV5-1 and TRBJ2-5, with TRBD2 identical over 13 bases. Germline CDR1 and CDR2: SGHRS and YFSETQ. The CDR3 has 13 amino acids. V dropped 7 bases and J dropped 5; count of bases not matched to a gene: 2. CDR3 loop: CASGLAGDETQYF. CDR3 DNA sequence: TGCGCCAGCGGACTAGCGGGGGACGAGACCCAGTACTTC.

The rearrangement links TRBV12-3 or TRBV12-4 to TRBJ1-2; no clear D gene. V lost 3 bases and J lost 2, with 10 bases in between. There are 14 residues in the CDR3. The CDR3 coding sequence is TGTGCCAGCAGTTTGGTCGGTGTAAACTATGGCTACACCTTC. Encoded protein: CASSLVGVNYGYTF.

This clonotype was recorded a few times. The CDR3 coding sequence is TGTGCCAGCAGCTTAACGGGGGGCCGTGGAAACACCATATATTTT. Residues: CASSLTGGRGNTIYF. The chain links TRBV7-2 to TRBJ1-3, with D possibly TRBD1 on 6 matching bases. Looked up from germline, CDR1 is SGHTA and CDR2 is FQGNSA. Trimming cost V 2 bases and J 3 bases, with 11 bases left between them. The CDR3 has 15 residues.

This clonotype occurred many times. The CDR3 nucleotides are TGTGCCAGTAGTACGAAACGGGACACCGAGCAGTACTTC. Protein sequence: CASSTKRDTEQYF. V is TRBV19 and J is TRBJ2-7; tentatively, D is TRBD1 (6 bases). Germline loops: CDR1 LNHDA, CDR2 SQIVND (reference sequence). The V end was cut by 4 bases, the J end by 6 bases, with 13 bases between. The CDR3 sequence is 13 residues long.

The chain carries TRBV10-3 and TRBJ2-7; no clear D. Trimming cost V 3 bases and J 5 bases, with 14 bases left between them. This CDR3 comprises 14 residues. Germline CDR1 ENHRY, CDR2 SYGVKD. In DNA, the CDR3 is TGTGCCATCAGTGACCCCGGGTGGAGAGACGAGCAGTACTTC. Residues: CAISDPGWRDEQYF.

The CDR3 DNA is TGTGCCAGCAGCTTGTCGCGAGAAAAACTGTTTTTT. It translates to CASSLSREKLFF. The chain has TRBV5-5 and TRBJ1-4; D remains unclear. The CDR3 sequence is 12 residues long. The germline gives CDR1 SGHKS, CDR2 YYEKEE (reference sequence). Trimming cost V 1 base and J 8 bases, with 6 bases left between them.

There are many counts of this clonotype. The chain links TRBV11-1 to TRBJ2-2; a weak D match, TRBD1 (5 bases). Germline-derived CDR1 and CDR2 are SGHAT and FQDESV (reference sequence). The CDR3 consists of 13 residues. V was clipped by 3 bases and J by 6 bases, with 8 bases between them. Here the CDR3 reads CASSFTGSGELFF. The CDR3 DNA follows: TGTGCCAGCAGCTTCACAGGATCCGGGGAGCTGTTTTTT.